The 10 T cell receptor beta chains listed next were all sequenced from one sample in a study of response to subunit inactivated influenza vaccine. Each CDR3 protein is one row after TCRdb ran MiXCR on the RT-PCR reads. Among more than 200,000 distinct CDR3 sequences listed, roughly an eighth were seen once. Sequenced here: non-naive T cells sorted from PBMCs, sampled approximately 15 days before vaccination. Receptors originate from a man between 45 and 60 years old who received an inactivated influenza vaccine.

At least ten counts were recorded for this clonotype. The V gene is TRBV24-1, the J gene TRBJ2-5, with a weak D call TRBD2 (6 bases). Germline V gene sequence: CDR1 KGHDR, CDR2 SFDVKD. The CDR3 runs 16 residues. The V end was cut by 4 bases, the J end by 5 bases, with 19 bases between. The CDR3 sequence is CATSDRWAGLKETQYF. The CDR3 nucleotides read TGTGCCACCAGTGACCGGTGGGCGGGGTTGAAGGAGACCCAGTACTTC.

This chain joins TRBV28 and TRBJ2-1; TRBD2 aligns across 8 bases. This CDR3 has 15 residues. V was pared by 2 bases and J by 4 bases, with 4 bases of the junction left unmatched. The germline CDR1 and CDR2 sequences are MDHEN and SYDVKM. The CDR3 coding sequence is TGTGCCAGCAGTTTACCGGGGGGGGCGTACAATGAGCAGTTCTTC. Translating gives CASSLPGGAYNEQFF.

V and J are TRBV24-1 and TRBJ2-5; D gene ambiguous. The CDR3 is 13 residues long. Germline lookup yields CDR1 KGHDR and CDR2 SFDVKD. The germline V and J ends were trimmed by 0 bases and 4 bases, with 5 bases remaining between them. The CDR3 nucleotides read TGTGCCACCAGTGATTTGGCCCGAGAGACCCAGTACTTC. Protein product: CATSDLARETQYF.

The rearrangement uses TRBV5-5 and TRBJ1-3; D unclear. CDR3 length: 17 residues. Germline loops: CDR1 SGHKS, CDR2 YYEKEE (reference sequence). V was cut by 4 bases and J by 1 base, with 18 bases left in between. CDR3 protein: CASSPNPGRDSGNTIYF. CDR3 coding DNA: TGTGCCAGCAGCCCCAACCCAGGACGGGATTCTGGAAACACCATATATTTT.

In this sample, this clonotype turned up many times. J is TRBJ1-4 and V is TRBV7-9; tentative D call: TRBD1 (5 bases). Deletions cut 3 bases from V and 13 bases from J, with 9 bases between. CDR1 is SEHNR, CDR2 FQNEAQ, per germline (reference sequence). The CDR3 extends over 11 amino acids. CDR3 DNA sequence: TGTGCCAGCAGCTTGGGGGGGAGACTGTTTTTT. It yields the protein CASSLGGRLFF. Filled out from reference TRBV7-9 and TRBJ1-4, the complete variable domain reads DTGVSQNPRHKITKRGQNVTFRCDPISEHNRLYWYRQTLGQGPEFLTYFQNEAQLEKSRLLSDRFSAERPKGSFSTLEIQRTEQGDSAMYLCASSLGGRLFFGSGTQLSVL.

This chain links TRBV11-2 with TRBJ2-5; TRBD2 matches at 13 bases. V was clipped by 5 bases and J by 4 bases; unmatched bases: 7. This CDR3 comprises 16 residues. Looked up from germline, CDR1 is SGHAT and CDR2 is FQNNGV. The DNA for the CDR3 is TGTGCCAGCAGCCCTACTAGCGGGGGGGCCGGAGAGACCCAGTACTTC. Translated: CASSPTSGGAGETQYF. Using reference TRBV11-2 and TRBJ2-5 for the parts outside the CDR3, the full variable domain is EAGVAQSPRYKIIEKRQSVAFWCNPISGHATLYWYQQILGQGPKLLIQFQNNGVVDDSQLPKDRFSAERLKGVDSTLKIQPAKLEDSAVYLCASSPTSGGAGETQYFGPGTRLLVL.

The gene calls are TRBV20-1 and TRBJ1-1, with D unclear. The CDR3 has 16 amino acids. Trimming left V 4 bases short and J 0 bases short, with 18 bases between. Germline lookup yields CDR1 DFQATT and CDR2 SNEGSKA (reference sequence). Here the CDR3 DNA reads TGCAGTGCTATTATGCCCGGATGGGGTCTGAACACTGAAGCTTTCTTT. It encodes CSAIMPGWGLNTEAFF.

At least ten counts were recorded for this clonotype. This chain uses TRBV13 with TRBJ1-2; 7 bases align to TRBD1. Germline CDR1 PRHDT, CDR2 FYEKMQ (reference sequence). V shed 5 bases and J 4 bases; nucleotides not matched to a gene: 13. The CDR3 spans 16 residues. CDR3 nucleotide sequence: TGTGCCAGCAGCATCGAGGAGGGGGCGCGAGGCTATGGCTACACCTTC. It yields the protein CASSIEEGARGYGYTF.

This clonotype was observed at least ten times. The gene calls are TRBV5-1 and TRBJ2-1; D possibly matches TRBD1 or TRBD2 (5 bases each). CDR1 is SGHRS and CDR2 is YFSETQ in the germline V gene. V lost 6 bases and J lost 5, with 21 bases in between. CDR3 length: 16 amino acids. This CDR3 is CASNQEPGRSNNEQFF. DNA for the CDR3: TGCGCCAGCAACCAGGAGCCGGGGCGTTCCAACAATGAGCAGTTCTTC.

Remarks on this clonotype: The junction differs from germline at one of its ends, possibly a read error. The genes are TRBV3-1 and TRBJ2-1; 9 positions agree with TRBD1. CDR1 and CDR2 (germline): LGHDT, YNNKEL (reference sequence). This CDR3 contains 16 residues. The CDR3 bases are TGTGCCAGCAGCCCGATTCCGGGACAGGGAGGAAATGAGCAGTTGTTC. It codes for CASSPIPGQGGNEQLF.